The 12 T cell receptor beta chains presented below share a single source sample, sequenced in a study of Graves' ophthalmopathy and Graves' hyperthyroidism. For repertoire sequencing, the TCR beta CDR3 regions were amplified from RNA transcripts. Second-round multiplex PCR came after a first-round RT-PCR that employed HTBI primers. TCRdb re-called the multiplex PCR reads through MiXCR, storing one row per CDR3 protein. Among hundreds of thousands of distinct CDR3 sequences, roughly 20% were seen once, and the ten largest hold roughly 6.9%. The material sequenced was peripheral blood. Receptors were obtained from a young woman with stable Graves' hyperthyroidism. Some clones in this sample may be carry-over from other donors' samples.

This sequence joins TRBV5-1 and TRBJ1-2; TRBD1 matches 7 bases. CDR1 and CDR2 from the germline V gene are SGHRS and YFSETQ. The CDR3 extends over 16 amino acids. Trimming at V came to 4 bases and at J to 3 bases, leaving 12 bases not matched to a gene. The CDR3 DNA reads TGCGCCAGCAGCAAAATATCAGGGGGGGACTACTATGGCTACACCTTC. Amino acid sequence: CASSKISGGDYYGYTF.

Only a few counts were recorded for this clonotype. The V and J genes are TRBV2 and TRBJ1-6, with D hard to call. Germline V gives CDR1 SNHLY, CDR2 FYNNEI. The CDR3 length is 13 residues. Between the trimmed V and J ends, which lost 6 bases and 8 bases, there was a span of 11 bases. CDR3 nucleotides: TGTGCCAGCAGGATCAACCAGGATTCACCCCTCCACTTT. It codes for CASRINQDSPLHF.

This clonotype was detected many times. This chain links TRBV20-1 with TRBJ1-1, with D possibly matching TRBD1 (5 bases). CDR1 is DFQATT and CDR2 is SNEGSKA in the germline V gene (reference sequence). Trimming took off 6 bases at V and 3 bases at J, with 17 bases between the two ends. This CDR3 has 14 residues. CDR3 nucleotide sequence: TGCAGTGCAAGTACCCCGGGACGGGACACTGAAGCTTTCTTT. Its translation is CSASTPGRDTEAFF.

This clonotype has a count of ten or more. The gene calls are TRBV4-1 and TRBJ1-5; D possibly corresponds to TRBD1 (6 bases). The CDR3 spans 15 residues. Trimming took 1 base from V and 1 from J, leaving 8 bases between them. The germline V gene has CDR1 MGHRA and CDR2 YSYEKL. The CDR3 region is CASSQAGHSNQPQHF. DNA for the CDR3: TGCGCCAGCAGCCAAGCGGGACACAGCAATCAGCCCCAGCATTTT.

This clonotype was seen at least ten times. CDR3 protein: CASNPPGQGAFGANTGELFF. The CDR3 bases are TGTGCCAGCAACCCTCCGGGACAGGGGGCATTCGGCGCGAACACCGGGGAGCTGTTTTTT. This sequence joins TRBV6-5 and TRBJ2-2; 12 nucleotides line up with TRBD1. The CDR3 totals 20 residues. The germline CDR1 and CDR2 sequences are MNHEY and SVGAGI. After removal of 7 bases from V and 0 bases from J, the junction contained 15 bases not matched to a gene.

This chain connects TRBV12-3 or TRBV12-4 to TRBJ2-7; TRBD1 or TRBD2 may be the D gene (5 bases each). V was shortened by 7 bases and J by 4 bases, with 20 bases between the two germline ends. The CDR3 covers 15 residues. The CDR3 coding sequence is TGTGCCAGCACCTACGGGCTCCAGGGCGGGTACGAGCAGTACTTC. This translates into CASTYGLQGGYEQYF.

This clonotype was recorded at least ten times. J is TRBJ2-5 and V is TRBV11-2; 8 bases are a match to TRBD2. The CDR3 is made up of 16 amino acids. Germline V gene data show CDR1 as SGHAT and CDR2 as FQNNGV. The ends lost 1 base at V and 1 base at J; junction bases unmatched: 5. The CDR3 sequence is CASSLGASGPQETQYF. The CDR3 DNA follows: TGTGCCAGCAGCTTAGGGGCTAGCGGGCCCCAAGAGACCCAGTACTTC.

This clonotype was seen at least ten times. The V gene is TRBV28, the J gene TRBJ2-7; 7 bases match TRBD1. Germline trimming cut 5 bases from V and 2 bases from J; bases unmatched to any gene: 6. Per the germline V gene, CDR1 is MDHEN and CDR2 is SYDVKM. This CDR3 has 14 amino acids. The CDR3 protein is CASSKPGQTYEQYF. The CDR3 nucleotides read TGTGCCAGCAGTAAACCGGGACAGACCTACGAGCAGTACTTC.

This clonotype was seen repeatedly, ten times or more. As DNA, the CDR3 is TGCGCCAGCAGCCCCGGGGACACCGACTACGAGCAGTACTTC. Its protein is CASSPGDTDYEQYF. This chain joins TRBV5-1 and TRBJ2-7; TRBD1 might be the D (6 bases). Germline-derived CDR1 and CDR2 are SGHRS and YFSETQ. This CDR3 region has 14 residues. The germline V and J ends were trimmed by 4 bases and 3 bases, with 14 bases remaining between them.

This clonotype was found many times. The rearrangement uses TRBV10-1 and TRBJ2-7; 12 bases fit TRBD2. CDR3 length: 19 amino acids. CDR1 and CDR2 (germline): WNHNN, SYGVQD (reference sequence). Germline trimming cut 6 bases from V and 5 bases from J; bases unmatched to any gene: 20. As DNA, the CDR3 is TGCGCCAGCAGCGCGACGACGCGGACTAGCGGGATAGGAGGAGACGAGCAGTACTTC. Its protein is CASSATTRTSGIGGDEQYF.

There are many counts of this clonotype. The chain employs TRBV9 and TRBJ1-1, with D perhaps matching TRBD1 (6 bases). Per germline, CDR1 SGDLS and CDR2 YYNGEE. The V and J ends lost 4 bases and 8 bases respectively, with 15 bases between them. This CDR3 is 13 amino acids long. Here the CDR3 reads CASSPTIQGEAFF. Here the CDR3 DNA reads TGTGCCAGCAGCCCAACGATCCAGGGGGAAGCTTTCTTT.

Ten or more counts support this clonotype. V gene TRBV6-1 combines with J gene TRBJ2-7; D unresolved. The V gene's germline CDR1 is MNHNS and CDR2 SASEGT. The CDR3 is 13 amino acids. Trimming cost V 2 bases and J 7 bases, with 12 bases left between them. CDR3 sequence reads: CASSEPHLGEQYF. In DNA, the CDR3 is TGTGCCAGCAGTGAACCACATCTTGGGGAGCAGTACTTC.